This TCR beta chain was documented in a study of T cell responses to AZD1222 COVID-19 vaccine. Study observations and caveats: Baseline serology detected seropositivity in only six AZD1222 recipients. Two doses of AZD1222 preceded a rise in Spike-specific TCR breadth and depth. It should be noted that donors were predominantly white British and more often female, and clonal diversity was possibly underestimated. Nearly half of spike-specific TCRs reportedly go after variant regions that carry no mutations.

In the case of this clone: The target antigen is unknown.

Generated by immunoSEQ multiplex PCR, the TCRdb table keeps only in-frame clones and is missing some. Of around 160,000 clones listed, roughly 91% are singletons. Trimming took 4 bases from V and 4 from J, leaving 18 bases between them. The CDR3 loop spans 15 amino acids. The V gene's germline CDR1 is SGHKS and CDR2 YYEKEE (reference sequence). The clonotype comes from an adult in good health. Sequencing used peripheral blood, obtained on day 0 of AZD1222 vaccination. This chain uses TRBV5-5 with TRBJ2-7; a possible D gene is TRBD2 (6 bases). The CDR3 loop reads CASSSGGSQGYEQYF. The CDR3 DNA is TGTGCCAGCAGCAGTGGGGGGAGCCAGGGTTACGAGCAGTACTTC.